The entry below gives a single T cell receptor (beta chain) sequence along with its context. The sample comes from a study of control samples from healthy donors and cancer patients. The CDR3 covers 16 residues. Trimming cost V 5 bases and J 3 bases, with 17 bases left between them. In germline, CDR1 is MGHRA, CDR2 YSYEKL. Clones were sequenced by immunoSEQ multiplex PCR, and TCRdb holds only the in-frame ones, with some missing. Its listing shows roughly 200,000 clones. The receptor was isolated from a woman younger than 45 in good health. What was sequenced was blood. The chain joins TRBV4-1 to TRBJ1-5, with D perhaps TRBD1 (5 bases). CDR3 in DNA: TGCGCCAGCAGCTACACATGGGGGGGAGTCAATCAGCCCCAGCATTTT. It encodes CASSYTWGGVNQPQHF.